The sequence of this T cell receptor beta chain was determined in a study of cytomegalovirus exposure and HLA in healthy donors. This clone occurred a few times. As yet, its antigen is unknown. Clones were sequenced by immunoSEQ multiplex PCR, and TCRdb holds only the in-frame ones, with some missing. The sample lists 150,000 to 160,000 clones, less than 90% occurring once. The study, taken as a whole, reports: Reports credit the classifier with highly specific, highly sensitive diagnosis of cytomegalovirus status. According to a subsequent analysis, TCR clusters identified in the first cohort showed a tendency to co-occur across the roughly 120 validation repertoires.

The CDR3 contains 17 residues. Trimming removed 0 bases at V and 0 bases at J, with 12 bases between. The germline CDR1 and CDR2 sequences are LGHNA and YSLEER. The source material was PBMCs. This clonotype was sampled from a man between 18 and 29 years old in good health and CMV-seropositive. The rearrangement joins TRBV4-3 to TRBJ2-1, with D hard to call. CDR3 DNA sequence: TGCGCCAGCAGCCAAGAAGCCCTCCCGTTCTCCTACAATGAGCAGTTCTTC. Translation gives CASSQEALPFSYNEQFF.